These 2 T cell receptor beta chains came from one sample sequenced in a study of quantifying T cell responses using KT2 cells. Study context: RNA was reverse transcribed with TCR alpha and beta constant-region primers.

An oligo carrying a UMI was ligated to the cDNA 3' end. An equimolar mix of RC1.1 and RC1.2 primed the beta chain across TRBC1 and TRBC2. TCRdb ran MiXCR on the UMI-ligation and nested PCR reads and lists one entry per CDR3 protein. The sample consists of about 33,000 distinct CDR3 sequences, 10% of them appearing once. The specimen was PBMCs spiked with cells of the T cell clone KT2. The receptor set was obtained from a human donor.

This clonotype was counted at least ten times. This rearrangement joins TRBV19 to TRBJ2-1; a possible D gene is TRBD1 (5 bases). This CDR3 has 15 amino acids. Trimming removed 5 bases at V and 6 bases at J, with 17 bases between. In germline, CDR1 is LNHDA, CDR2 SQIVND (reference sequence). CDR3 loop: CASSPFDSPGNEQFF. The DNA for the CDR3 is TGTGCCAGTAGTCCATTCGACAGCCCGGGCAATGAGCAGTTCTTC.

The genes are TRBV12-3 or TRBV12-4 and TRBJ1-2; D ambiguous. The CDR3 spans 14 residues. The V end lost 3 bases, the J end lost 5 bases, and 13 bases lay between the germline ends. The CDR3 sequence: CASSFFPDTYGYTF. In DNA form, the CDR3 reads TGTGCCAGCAGTTTTTTCCCTGACACGTATGGCTACACCTTC.